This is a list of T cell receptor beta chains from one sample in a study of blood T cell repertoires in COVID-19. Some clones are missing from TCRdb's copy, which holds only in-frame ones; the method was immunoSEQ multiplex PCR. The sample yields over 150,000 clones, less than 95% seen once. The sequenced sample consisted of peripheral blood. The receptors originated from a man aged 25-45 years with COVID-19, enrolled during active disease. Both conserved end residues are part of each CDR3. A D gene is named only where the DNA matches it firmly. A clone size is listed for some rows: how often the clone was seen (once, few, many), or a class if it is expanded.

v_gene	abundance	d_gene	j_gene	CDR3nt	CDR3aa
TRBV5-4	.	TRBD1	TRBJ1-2	TGTGCCAGCAGCGGTGGGGACAGACTTATTAACTATGGCTACACCTTC	CASSGGDRLINYGYTF
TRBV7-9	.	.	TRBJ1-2	TGTGCCAGCAGCCCGGACAGCTATGGCTACACCTTC	CASSPDSYGYTF
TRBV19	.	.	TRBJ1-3	TGTGCCAGTAGTTACAACGGGGGAAACACCATATATTTT	CASSYNGGNTIYF
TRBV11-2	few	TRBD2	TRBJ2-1	TGTGCCAGCAGCCCCTTGCGGGGGGGTGAGCAGTTCTTC	CASSPLRGGEQFF
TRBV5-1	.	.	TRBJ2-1	TGCGCCAGCAGCAACCAGGGCTACAATGAGCAGTTCTTC	CASSNQGYNEQFF
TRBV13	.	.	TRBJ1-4	TGTGCCAGCAGCCAGCGGACGTACCCAAATGAAAAACTGTTTTTT	CASSQRTYPNEKLFF
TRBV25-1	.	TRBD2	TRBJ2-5	TGTGCCAGCAGTCAACGCGGGGGGGAAGAGACCCAGTACTTC	CASSQRGGEETQYF
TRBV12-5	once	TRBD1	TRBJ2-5	TGTGCTAGTGGTTTGGCAGGGACAGCCTGGGAAGAGACCCAGTACTTC	CASGLAGTAWEETQYF
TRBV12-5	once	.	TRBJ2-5	TGTGCTAGTGGTTTGGGGGCCCTGGAGACCCAGTACTTC	CASGLGALETQYF
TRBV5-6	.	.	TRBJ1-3	TGTGCCAGCAGCTCTGACAGATCCTTCTCTGGAAACACCATATATTTT	CASSSDRSFSGNTIYF
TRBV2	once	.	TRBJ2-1	TGTGCCAGCAGCACAGGGTTGGGTATGAATGAGCAGTTCTTC	CASSTGLGMNEQFF
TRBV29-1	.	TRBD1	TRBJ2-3	TGCGCAGGGGGACCAAACACAGATACGCAGTATTTT	CAGGPNTDTQYF
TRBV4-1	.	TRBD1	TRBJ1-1	TGCGCCAGCAGCCAAGACTCGACAGGGACGGGGAAAGCTTTCTTT	CASSQDSTGTGKAFF